This T cell receptor beta chain was observed in a study of PD-1 blockade in classical Hodgkin lymphoma. The overall study: Patients were infused with nivolumab 3 mg/kg every 2 weeks.

TCRdb's table, derived via immunoSEQ multiplex PCR, lists solely in-frame clones and lacks some. The profile shows approximately 15,000 clones, over 80% of them singletons. In regard to this clone: Its antigen is unidentified.

Study conclusions and caveats: The study found complete responders had baseline diversity similar to newly diagnosed patients. Diminished baseline TCR diversity has been reported in newly diagnosed patients relative to healthy donors. Among the patients, those starting nivolumab under 1 year after ASCT were excluded.

Germline-derived CDR1 and CDR2 are SGHVS and FQNEAQ. V lost 2 bases and J 2 bases, leaving 3 bases between the germline ends. The CDR3 is 12 amino acids. Exposure to brentuximab vedotin varied, and each patient had relapsed following autologous stem cell transplantation. The chain has TRBV7-8 and TRBJ2-5; no clear D gene. The origin of this receptor is a human donor with classical Hodgkin lymphoma. This material consisted of peripheral blood mononuclear cells (PBMCs), taken at baseline. This CDR3 is CASSLPQETQYF. CDR3 bases: TGTGCCAGCAGCTTACCTCAAGAGACCCAGTACTTC.